The next 28 T cell receptor beta chains were all read from a single sample in a study of graft-versus-host responses after intestinal transplantation. Only in-frame clones appear in the TCRdb table, and some are missing; sequencing was by immunoSEQ multiplex PCR. The sample records roughly 5,500 clones, under 35% being singletons. The sequencing here drew on alloreactive CD4+ T cells from a mixed lymphocyte reaction culture, taken before transplantation. Specified subset: CFSE-low proliferating T cells sorted from approximately 6-day pre-transplant mixed lymphocyte reaction (GvH or HvG direction). The receptors here all came from a human patient who was an organ donor for intestinal transplantation.

The sample holds a few counts of this clone. This chain connects TRBV7-8 to TRBJ2-4; TRBD1 matches 7 bases. The J segment lost 9 bases and the V segment lost 5 bases, leaving 4 bases of the junction unmatched. CDR1 SGHVS and CDR2 FQNEAQ come from the germline V gene. CDR3 length: 12 amino acids. CDR3 nucleotides: TGTGCCAGCAGCCACGCAGGGGGCATTCAGTACTTC. It codes for CASSHAGGIQYF.

V usage is TRBV30 and J usage is TRBJ1-1; weak D call: TRBD1 (6 bases). Germline loops: CDR1 GTSNPN, CDR2 SVGIG (reference sequence). The CDR3 sequence is 13 residues long. With 0 bases removed from V and 4 bases from J, the gap between germline ends came to 9 bases. CDR3 nucleotide sequence: TGTGCCTGGAGTGTAGGGGGGAGCACTGAAGCTTTCTTT. Its protein is CAWSVGGSTEAFF. Combining the CDR3 with reference TRBV30 and TRBJ1-1 gives the whole variable domain SQTIHQWPATLVQPVGSPLSLECTVEGTSNPNLYWYRQAAGRGLQLLFYSVGIGQISSEVPQNLSASRPQDRQFILSSKKLLLSDSGFYLCAWSVGGSTEAFFGQGTRLTVV.

J is TRBJ2-7 and V is TRBV27, with 11 bases aligning to TRBD2. There are 16 residues in the CDR3. Trimming at V came to 5 bases and at J to 4 bases, leaving 10 bases not matched to a gene. Germline V lookup: CDR1 MNHEY, CDR2 SMNVEV (reference sequence). CDR3 residues: CASSPTLAGGTYEQYF. CDR3 sequence (DNA): TGTGCCAGCAGTCCTACTCTAGCGGGAGGTACGTACGAGCAGTACTTC.

The chain has TRBV11-2 and TRBJ2-6, with 7 bases fitting TRBD2. Trimming took 5 bases from V and 9 from J; bases not matched to a gene: 10. This CDR3 spans 15 amino acids. Per the germline V gene, CDR1 is SGHAT and CDR2 is FQNNGV. This CDR3 is CASSQDPGGFNVLTF. The CDR3, as DNA: TGTGCCAGCAGCCAAGATCCCGGGGGGTTCAACGTCCTGACTTTC.

The chain couples TRBV7-2 to TRBJ2-7; 7 nucleotides agree with TRBD2. Per germline, CDR1 SGHTA and CDR2 FQGNSA. The CDR3 has 14 amino acids. The V gene end was trimmed by 10 bases and the J gene end by 0 bases; junction bases not matched to a gene: 9. CDR3 amino acids: CATKPGLLSYEQYF. In DNA, the CDR3 is TGTGCCACCAAACCGGGACTACTCTCCTACGAGCAGTACTTC.

With respect to this clone: One junction end does not reproduce the germline sequence, and a read error may be involved. The sample carries other DNA sequences with the same CDR3. V gene TRBV30 combines with J gene TRBJ1-2; D possibly corresponds to TRBD1 (5 bases). This CDR3 spans 14 amino acids. Germline V gives CDR1 GTSNPN, CDR2 SVGIG (reference sequence). CDR3 region: CAGRPGRAGGGYTF. The CDR3 nucleotides read TGTGCCGGGAGGCCGGGGCGGGCCGGGGGTGGCTACACCTTC.

This chain joins TRBV10-1 and TRBJ2-5, with 10 nucleotides matching TRBD1. Trimming cost V 6 bases and J 4 bases; bases outside gene matches: 5. The CDR3 runs to 14 residues. Looked up from germline, CDR1 is WNHNN and CDR2 is SYGVQD (reference sequence). The CDR3 nucleotides are TGCGCCAGCAGCAAGACAGGGGGCAGAGAGACCCAGTACTTC. The encoded protein is CASSKTGGRETQYF.

V is TRBV6-9 and J is TRBJ2-1; TRBD1 matches at 8 bases. The trim removed 5 bases at V and 4 bases at J, leaving 7 bases unmatched. Germline lookup yields CDR1 MNHGY and CDR2 SVAAGI. This CDR3 comprises 15 residues. CDR3 nucleotide sequence: TGTGCCAGCAGTCCAACAGGGGGTCATTACAATGAGCAGTTCTTC. This encodes CASSPTGGHYNEQFF.

By share of the sample, this clone is medium-sized (0.01 to 0.1%). The V gene is TRBV18, the J gene TRBJ2-7, with D uncertain. The germline V gene encodes CDR1 KGHSH and CDR2 LQKENI. The germline V and J ends were trimmed by 5 bases and 6 bases, with 11 bases remaining between them. The CDR3 consists of 12 residues. CDR3 nucleotides: TGTGCCAGCTCAACGTCACGGGTCGAGCAGTACTTC. Protein sequence: CASSTSRVEQYF. Full variable domain (rest looked up from reference TRBV18 and TRBJ2-7): NAGVMQNPRHLVRRRGQEARLRCSPMKGHSHVYWYRQLPEEGLKFMVYLQKENIIDESGMPKERFSAEFPKEGPSILRIQQVVRGDSAAYFCASSTSRVEQYFGPGTRLTVT.

This clone was recorded only once. This probably arose from a read error, given a far larger clone one base away. This chain links TRBV12-5 with TRBJ1-2; D gene ambiguous. CDR1 LGHNT and CDR2 FRNRAP come from the germline V gene. This CDR3 has 11 residues. The CDR3 nucleotides are TGTGCTAGTGGTTTGAACTGTGGCTACACCTTC. Protein sequence: CASGLNCGYTF.

The CDR3 sequence: CASSAGTGWNTIYF. In nucleotides, the CDR3 is TGTGCCAGCAGCGCCGGGACAGGGTGGAACACCATATATTTT. The gene calls are TRBV7-9 and TRBJ1-3; 9 bases map to TRBD1. The V gene end was trimmed by 5 bases and the J gene end by 7 bases; junction bases not matched to a gene: 6. CDR3 length: 14 residues. The germline V gene encodes CDR1 SEHNR and CDR2 FQNEAQ (reference sequence).

The J gene is TRBJ1-1, the V gene TRBV9, with a tentative D call TRBD1 (5 bases). The V end lost 4 bases, the J end lost 7 bases, and 26 bases lay between the germline ends. Germline CDR1 reads SGDLS; CDR2 reads YYNGEE. This CDR3 region has 17 residues. This CDR3 reads CASSPRGQGFGLNEAFF. CDR3 in DNA: TGTGCCAGCAGCCCGCGAGGGCAGGGATTCGGCCTAAATGAAGCTTTCTTT. The complete variable domain, with remaining parts taken from reference TRBV9 and TRBJ1-1, reads DSGVTQTPKHLITATGQRVTLRCSPRSGDLSVYWYQQSLDQGLQFLIQYYNGEERAKGNILERFSAQQFPDLHSELNLSSLELGDSALYFCASSPRGQGFGLNEAFFGQGTRLTVV.

This clone was observed a few times. The chain employs TRBV11-2 and TRBJ2-3; D not resolved. CDR1 SGHAT and CDR2 FQNNGV come from the germline V gene. This CDR3 has 12 residues. The ends were cut back, 2 bases at V and 6 bases at J, with 6 bases in the middle. The CDR3 bases are TGTGCCAGCAGCTTACGGGTGGATACGCAGTATTTT. As protein: CASSLRVDTQYF.

The chain is built from TRBV29-1 and TRBJ2-2; 9 bases fit TRBD1. Germline V CDR1 and CDR2: SQVTM, ANQGSEA. The length of the CDR3 is 15 residues. V lost 3 bases to trimming and J lost 6 bases; unmatched junction nucleotides: 8. The CDR3 region is CSVDSPGQGSGELFF. Here the CDR3 DNA reads TGCAGCGTTGACTCCCCGGGACAGGGATCCGGGGAGCTGTTTTTT.

The chain employs TRBV7-2 and TRBJ1-1, with D hard to call. Trimming shortened V by 1 base and J by 1 base, and 4 bases separated the two germline ends. This CDR3 is 13 amino acids long. Germline V gene lookup returns CDR1 SGHTA and CDR2 FQGNSA. Here the CDR3 DNA reads TGTGCCAGCAGCTTAGGACAGAACACTGAAGCTTTCTTT. Protein sequence: CASSLGQNTEAFF.

This clone was picked up a small number of times. The chain employs TRBV19 and TRBJ1-5; 9 nucleotides match TRBD1. The germline gives CDR1 LNHDA, CDR2 SQIVND (reference sequence). The CDR3 runs 15 residues. The J segment lost 7 bases and the V segment lost 5 bases, leaving 9 bases of the junction unmatched. The CDR3 sequence: CASSVVDRGGQPQHF. Written as DNA, the CDR3 is TGTGCCAGTAGTGTCGTGGACAGGGGTGGACAGCCCCAGCATTTT.

This clone occurred a few times. The CDR3, as DNA: TGCGCCAGCAGCCAACTAGCGGGGCAAGAGACCCAGTACTTC. It specifies CASSQLAGQETQYF. The rearrangement joins TRBV4-1 to TRBJ2-5; 9 nucleotides agree with TRBD2. CDR1 and CDR2 (germline): MGHRA, YSYEKL. V dropped 2 bases and J dropped 2; count of bases not matched to a gene: 0. This CDR3 spans 14 amino acids.

This sequence joins TRBV1 and TRBJ2-6; TRBD1 is the table's D call and was not checked against the DNA. TRBV1 is a pseudogene segment. The length of the CDR3 is 18 residues. The CDR3 sequence is CTSSDACCAQSRANVLTF. The CDR3 bases are TGCACCAGCAGTGATGCCTGTTGTGCACAAAGTCGGGCCAACGTCCTGACTTTC.

Within the sample, this clone is large. The chain has TRBV5-4 and TRBJ2-6; D is unresolved. V lost 0 bases and J lost 0, with 4 bases in between. The germline gives CDR1 SGHNT, CDR2 YYREEE (reference sequence). The CDR3 runs 15 residues. Here the CDR3 reads CASSLVGSGANVLTF. DNA for the CDR3: TGTGCCAGCAGCTTGGTGGGCTCTGGGGCCAACGTCCTGACTTTC.

The chain recombines TRBV10-1 with TRBJ2-5; no clear D. The CDR3 has 16 residues. CDR1 and CDR2 from the germline V gene are WNHNN and SYGVQD (reference sequence). Deletions cut 2 bases from V and 1 base from J, with 14 bases between. CDR3 in DNA: TGCGCCAGCAGTGAGCCTAGGACGGGCCGCCAAGAGACCCAGTACTTC. This codes for CASSEPRTGRQETQYF.

In its sample, this clone is medium-sized. This chain uses TRBV6-5 with TRBJ1-2, with D possibly matching TRBD1 (6 bases). V was shortened by 5 bases and J by 9 bases, with 19 bases between the two germline ends. The CDR3 runs to 14 residues. Germline V gene data show CDR1 as MNHEY and CDR2 as SVGAGI. CDR3 DNA sequence: TGTGCCAGCAGTCCCAGGGGATTTAGATTTCGCTACACCTTC. This sequence encodes CASSPRGFRFRYTF.

This rearrangement joins TRBV9 to TRBJ1-4; a possible D gene is TRBD1 (6 bases). Germline lookup yields CDR1 SGDLS and CDR2 YYNGEE. Between the trimmed V and J ends, which lost 0 bases and 7 bases, there was a span of 22 bases. The CDR3 has 18 amino acids. CDR3 region: CASSVGSRPGVEGEKLFF. In DNA form, the CDR3 reads TGTGCCAGCAGCGTAGGTTCACGACCAGGGGTGGAGGGTGAAAAACTGTTTTTT.

The V call is TRBV21-1, the J call TRBJ1-1; whether TRBD1, the table's D call, matches the DNA was not checked. TRBV21-1 is a pseudogene locus. This CDR3 contains 17 residues. CDR3 in DNA: TGTGCCAGCAGCAAACGCCGACAGGGGGCGGAGAGGCCTGAAGCTTTCTTT. Translating it yields CASSKRRQGAERPEAFF.

This clone was seen more than once but under ten times. The chain is built from TRBV11-3 and TRBJ2-5; D is possibly TRBD1 (8 bases). Germline CDR1 and CDR2: SGHNT and YENEEA. CDR3 length equals 15 residues. Trimming cost V 6 bases and J 5 bases, with 19 bases left between them. Here the CDR3 DNA reads TGTGCCAGCAGTTTCGGACAGGGAGGGGGCGAGACCCAGTACTTC. It translates to CASSFGQGGGETQYF. The variable domain in full, completed from reference TRBV11-3 and TRBJ2-5, reads EAGVVQSPRYKIIEKKQPVAFWCNPISGHNTLYWYLQNLGQGPELLIRYENEEAVDDSQLPKDRFSAERLKGVDSTLKIQPAELGDSAVYLCASSFGQGGGETQYFGPGTRLLVL.

This clone was counted a few times. The chain is built from TRBV11-2 and TRBJ1-1; TRBD1 might be the D (5 bases). Trimming removed 7 bases from V and 6 bases from J, with 12 bases in between. CDR1 SGHAT and CDR2 FQNNGV come from the germline V gene. This CDR3 has 12 residues. The CDR3 DNA reads as TGTGCCAGCACAGGGCCCTTAGCTGAAGCTTTCTTT. As protein: CASTGPLAEAFF.

This clone was seen a handful of times. A clone one base away is much larger, so this may be a read error. This chain connects TRBV9 to TRBJ2-5; tentatively, D is TRBD1 or TRBD2 (6 bases each). This CDR3 contains 13 residues. Germline assignment: CDR1 SGDLS and CDR2 YYNGEE. Trimming pared 3 bases from V and 5 bases from J, leaving 11 bases between. The CDR3 nucleotides are TGTGCCAGCAGCGGAGGGGGGTGGGAGACCCAGTACTTC. Its protein product is CASSGGGWETQYF.

V gene TRBV11-1 combines with J gene TRBJ1-2; weak D call: TRBD1 (5 bases). CDR3 length equals 12 residues. From germline, CDR1 is SGHAT and CDR2 FQDESV (reference sequence). With 2 bases removed from V and 5 bases from J, the gap between germline ends came to 6 bases. In DNA, the CDR3 is TGTGCCAGCAGCTTACAGGGATATGGCTACACCTTC. This gives the protein CASSLQGYGYTF.

This clone showed up just a few times. The gene calls are TRBV5-1 and TRBJ2-1; TRBD1 matches at 8 bases. V lost 3 bases and J lost 0; bases outside the gene matches: 2. The germline V gene encodes CDR1 SGHRS and CDR2 YFSETQ. The length of the CDR3 is 15 residues. The CDR3: CASSSTGGSYNEQFF. The CDR3 DNA is TGCGCCAGCAGCTCAACAGGGGGCTCCTACAATGAGCAGTTCTTC.